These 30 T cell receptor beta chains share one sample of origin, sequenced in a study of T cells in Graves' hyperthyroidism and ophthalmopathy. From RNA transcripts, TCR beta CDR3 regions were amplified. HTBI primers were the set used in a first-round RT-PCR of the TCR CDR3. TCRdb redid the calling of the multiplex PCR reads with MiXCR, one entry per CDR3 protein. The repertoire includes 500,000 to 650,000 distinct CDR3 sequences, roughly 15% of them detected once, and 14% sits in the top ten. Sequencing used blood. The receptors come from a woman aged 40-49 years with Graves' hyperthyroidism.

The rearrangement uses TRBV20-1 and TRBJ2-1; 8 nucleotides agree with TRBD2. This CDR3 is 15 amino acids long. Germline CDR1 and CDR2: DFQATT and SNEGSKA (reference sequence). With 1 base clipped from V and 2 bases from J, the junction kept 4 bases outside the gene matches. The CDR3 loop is CSARGVAGTYNEQFF. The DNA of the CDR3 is TGCAGTGCTAGAGGGGTAGCGGGAACCTACAATGAGCAGTTCTTC.

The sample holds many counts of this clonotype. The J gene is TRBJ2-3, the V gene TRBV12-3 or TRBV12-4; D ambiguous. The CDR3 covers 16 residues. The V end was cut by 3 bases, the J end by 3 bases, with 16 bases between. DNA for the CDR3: TGTGCCAGCAGTTTCGTCGTTGGGGATATTACAGATACGCAGTATTTT. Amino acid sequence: CASSFVVGDITDTQYF.

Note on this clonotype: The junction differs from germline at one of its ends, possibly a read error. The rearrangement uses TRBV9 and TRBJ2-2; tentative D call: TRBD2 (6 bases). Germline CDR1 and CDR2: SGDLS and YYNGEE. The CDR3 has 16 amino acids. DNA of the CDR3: TGTACCAGCAGCGTAGTGGGTAGCGGGAACACCGGGGAGCTGTTTTTT. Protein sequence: CTSSVVGSGNTGELFF.

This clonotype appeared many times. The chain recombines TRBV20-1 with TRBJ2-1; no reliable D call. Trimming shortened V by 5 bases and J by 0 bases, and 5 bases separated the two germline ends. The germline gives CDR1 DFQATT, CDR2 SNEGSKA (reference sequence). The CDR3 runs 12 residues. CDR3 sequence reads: CSADGSYNEQFF. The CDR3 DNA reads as TGCAGTGCTGACGGCTCCTACAATGAGCAGTTCTTC.

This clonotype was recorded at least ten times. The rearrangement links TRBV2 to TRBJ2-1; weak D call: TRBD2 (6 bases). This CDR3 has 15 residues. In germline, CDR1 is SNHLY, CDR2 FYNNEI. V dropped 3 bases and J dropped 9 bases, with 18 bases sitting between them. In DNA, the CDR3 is TGTGCCAGCAGTGATTCGTCAGGAGGGCCATTTGAGCAGTTCTTC. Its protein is CASSDSSGGPFEQFF.

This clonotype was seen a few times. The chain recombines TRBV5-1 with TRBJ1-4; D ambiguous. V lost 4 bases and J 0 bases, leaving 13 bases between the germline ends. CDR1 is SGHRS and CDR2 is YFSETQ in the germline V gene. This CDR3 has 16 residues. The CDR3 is CASSGEGLATNEKLFF. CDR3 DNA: TGCGCCAGCAGCGGGGAGGGTCTTGCAACTAATGAAAAACTGTTTTTT.

In DNA, the CDR3 is TGTGCCAGCAGTCTACTACTCCAGGAAGAGACCCAGTACTTC. This translates into CASSLLLQEETQYF. The V call is TRBV28, the J call TRBJ2-5; D gene uncertain. Trimming removed 5 bases from V and 3 bases from J, with 13 bases in between. Germline loops: CDR1 MDHEN, CDR2 SYDVKM. This CDR3 contains 14 residues.

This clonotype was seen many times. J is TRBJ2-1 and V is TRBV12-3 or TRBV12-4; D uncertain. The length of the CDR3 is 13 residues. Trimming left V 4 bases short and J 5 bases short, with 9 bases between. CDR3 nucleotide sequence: TGTGCCAGCAGTTACAGTAGCAACAATGAGCAGTTCTTC. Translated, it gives CASSYSSNNEQFF.

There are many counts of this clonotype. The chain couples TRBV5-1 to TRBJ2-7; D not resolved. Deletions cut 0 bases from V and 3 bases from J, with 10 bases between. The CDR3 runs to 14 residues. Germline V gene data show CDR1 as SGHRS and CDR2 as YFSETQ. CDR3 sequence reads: CASSLVLVGYEQYF. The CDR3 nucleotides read TGCGCCAGCAGCTTGGTTCTAGTCGGCTACGAGCAGTACTTC.

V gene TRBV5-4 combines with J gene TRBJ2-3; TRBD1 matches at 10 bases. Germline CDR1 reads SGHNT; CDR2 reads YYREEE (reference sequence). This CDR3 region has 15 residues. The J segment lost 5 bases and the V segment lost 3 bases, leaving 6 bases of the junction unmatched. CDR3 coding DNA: TGTGCCAGCAGCTGGGGGACAGGGGTAATAGATACGCAGTATTTT. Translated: CASSWGTGVIDTQYF.

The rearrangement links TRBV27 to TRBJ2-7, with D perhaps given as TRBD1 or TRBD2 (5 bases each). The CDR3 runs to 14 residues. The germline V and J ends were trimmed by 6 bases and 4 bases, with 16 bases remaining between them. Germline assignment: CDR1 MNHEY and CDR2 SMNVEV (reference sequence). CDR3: CASRGPGRQYEQYF. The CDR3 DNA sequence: TGTGCCAGCAGGGGACCGGGACGGCAATACGAGCAGTACTTC.

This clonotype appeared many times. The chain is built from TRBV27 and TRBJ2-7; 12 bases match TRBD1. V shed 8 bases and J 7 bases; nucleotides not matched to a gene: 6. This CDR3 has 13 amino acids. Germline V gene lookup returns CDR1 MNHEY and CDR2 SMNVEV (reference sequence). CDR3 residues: CASLGQGAEEQYF. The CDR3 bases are TGTGCCAGCCTGGGACAGGGGGCTGAGGAGCAGTACTTC.

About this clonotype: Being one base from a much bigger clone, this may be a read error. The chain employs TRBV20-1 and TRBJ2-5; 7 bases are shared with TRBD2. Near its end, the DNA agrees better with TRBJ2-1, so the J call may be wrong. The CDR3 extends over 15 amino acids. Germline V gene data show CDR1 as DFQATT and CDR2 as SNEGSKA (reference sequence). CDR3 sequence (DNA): TGCAGTGCTAGCCTAGCGGATAGGTACCAAGAGACCCAGTTCTTC. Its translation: CSASLADRYQETQFF.

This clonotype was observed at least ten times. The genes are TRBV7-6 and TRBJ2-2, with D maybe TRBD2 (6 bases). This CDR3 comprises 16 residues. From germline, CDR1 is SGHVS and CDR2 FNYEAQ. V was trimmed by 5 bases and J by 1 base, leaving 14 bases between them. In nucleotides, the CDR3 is TGTGCCAGCAGCCCACAGCAGGAGGGGAACACCGGGGAGCTGTTTTTT. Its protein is CASSPQQEGNTGELFF.

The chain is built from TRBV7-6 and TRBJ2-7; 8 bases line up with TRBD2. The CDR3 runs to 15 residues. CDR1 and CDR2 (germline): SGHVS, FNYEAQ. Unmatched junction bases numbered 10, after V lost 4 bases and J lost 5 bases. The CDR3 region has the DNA TGTGCCAGCAGCTATTATAGCGGGATGGGGAACGAGCAGTACTTC. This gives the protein CASSYYSGMGNEQYF. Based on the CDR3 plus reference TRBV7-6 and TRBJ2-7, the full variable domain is GAGVSQSPRYKVTKRGQDVALRCDPISGHVSLYWYRQALGQGPEFLTYFNYEAQQDKSGLPNDRFSAERPEGSISTLTIQRTEQRDSAMYRCASSYYSGMGNEQYFGPGTRLTVT.

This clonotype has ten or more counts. The CDR3 DNA sequence: TGTGCCTGTAGACAGGGGGCGATGAACACCGGGGAGCTGTTTTTT. As protein: CACRQGAMNTGELFF. The chain employs TRBV30 and TRBJ2-2, with TRBD1 matching 10 bases. This CDR3 contains 15 residues. CDR1 is GTSNPN, CDR2 SVGIG, per germline (reference sequence). J was trimmed by 1 base and V by 6 bases; bases with no gene match: 5.

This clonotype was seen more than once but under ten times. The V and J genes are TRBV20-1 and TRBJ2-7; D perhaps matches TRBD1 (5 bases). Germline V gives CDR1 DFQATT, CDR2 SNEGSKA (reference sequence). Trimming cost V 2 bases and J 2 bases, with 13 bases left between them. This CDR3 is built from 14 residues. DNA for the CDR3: TGCAGTGCTAGATCTAGACAGACCCCCTACGAGCAGTACTTC. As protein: CSARSRQTPYEQYF.

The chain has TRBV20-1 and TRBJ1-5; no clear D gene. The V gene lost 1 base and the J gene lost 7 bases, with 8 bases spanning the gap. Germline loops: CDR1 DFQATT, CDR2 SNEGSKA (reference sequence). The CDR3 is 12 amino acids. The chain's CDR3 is CSARGGPQPQHF. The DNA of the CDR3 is TGCAGTGCTAGAGGTGGCCCCCAGCCCCAGCATTTT.

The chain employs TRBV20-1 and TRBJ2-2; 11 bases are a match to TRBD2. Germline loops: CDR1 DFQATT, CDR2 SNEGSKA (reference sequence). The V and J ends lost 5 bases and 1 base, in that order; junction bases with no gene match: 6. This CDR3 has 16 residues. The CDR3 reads CSAYPGTSGNTGELFF. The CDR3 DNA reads TGCAGTGCTTATCCGGGGACTAGCGGGAACACCGGGGAGCTGTTTTTT.

The CDR3 nucleotides read TGTGCCAGTAGTATTGAACAGGGGGCCTGGGAGACCCAGTACTTC. Protein product: CASSIEQGAWETQYF. The chain has TRBV19 and TRBJ2-5; 9 nucleotides line up with TRBD1. In germline, CDR1 is LNHDA, CDR2 SQIVND (reference sequence). The CDR3 is 15 amino acids. Losses at the gene ends were 3 bases for V and 5 bases for J; bases not matched to a gene: 7.

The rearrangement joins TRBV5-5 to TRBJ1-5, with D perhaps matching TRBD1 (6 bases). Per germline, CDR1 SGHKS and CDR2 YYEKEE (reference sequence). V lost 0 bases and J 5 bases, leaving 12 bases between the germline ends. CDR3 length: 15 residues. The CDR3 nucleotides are TGTGCCAGCAGCTTGGAGGGGGGGGCTTATCAGCCCCAGCATTTT. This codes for CASSLEGGAYQPQHF.

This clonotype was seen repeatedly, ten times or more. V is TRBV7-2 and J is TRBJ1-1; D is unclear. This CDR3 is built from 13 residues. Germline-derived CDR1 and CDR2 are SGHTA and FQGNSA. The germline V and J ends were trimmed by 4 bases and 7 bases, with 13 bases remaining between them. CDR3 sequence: CASSSADGGEAFF. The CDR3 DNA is TGTGCCAGCAGCTCCGCGGACGGAGGTGAAGCTTTCTTT.

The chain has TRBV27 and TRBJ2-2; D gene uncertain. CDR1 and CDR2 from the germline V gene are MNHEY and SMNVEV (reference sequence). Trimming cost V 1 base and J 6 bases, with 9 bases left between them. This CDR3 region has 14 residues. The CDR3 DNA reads TGTGCCAGCAGTTTATTCGCGGCATCCGGGGAGCTGTTTTTT. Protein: CASSLFAASGELFF.

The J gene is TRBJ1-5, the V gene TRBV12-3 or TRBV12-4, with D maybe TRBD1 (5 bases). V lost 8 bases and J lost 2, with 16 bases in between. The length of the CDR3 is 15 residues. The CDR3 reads CASVPGGAGNQPQHF. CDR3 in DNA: TGTGCCAGCGTCCCTGGAGGGGCGGGCAATCAGCCCCAGCATTTT.

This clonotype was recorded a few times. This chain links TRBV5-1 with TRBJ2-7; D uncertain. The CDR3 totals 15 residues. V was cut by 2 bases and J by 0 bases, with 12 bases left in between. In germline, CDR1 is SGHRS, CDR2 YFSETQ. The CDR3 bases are TGCGCCAGCAGCTTAAACACAGACCTCTCCTACGAGCAGTACTTC. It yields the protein CASSLNTDLSYEQYF.

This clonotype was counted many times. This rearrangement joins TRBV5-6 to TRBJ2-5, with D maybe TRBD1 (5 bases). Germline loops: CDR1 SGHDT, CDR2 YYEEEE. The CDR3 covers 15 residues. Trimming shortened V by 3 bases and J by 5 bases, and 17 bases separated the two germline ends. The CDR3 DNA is TGTGCCAGCAGCTATGGGGCGTACGGGTTTGAGACCCAGTACTTC. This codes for CASSYGAYGFETQYF.

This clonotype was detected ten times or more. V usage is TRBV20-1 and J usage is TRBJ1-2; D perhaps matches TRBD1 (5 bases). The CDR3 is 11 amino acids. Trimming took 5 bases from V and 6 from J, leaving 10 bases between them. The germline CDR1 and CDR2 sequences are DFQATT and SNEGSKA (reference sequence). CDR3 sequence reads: CSAGGGDGYTF. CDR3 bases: TGCAGTGCTGGGGGAGGGGATGGCTACACCTTC.

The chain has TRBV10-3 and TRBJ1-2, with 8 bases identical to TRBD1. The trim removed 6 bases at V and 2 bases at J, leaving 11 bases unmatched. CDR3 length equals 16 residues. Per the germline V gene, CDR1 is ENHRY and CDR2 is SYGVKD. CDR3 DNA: TGTGCCATCAGCCCCGGGACAGGACCACGGAACTATGGCTACACCTTC. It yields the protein CAISPGTGPRNYGYTF.

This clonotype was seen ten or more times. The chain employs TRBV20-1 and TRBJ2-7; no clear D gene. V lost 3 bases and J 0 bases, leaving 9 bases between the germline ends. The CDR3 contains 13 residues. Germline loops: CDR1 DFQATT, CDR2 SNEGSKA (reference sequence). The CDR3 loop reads CSASQVSSYEQYF. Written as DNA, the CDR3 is TGCAGTGCTAGTCAGGTTAGCTCCTACGAGCAGTACTTC.

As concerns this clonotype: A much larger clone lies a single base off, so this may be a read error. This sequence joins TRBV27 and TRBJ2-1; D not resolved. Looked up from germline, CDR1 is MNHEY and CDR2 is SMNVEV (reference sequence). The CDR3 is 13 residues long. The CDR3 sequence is CASSSPGRSERFF. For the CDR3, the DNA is TGTGCCAGCAGTTCCCCGGGCCGGAGTGAGCGGTTCTTC.